A single sample gave rise to the 8 T cell receptor beta chains below, sequenced in a study of T cell repertoires in cytomegalovirus infection. TCRdb reanalysed the reads using MiXCR and keeps one entry per CDR3 protein. The table includes roughly 570,000 distinct CDR3 sequences, under 45% detected once. Their cognate antigens are unknown. Sequencing used cultured PBMCs, obtained from culture after CMV antigen stimulation. The receptor source for this set is a human donor in good health (CMV status not recorded). Some clones in this sample may be carry-over from other donors' samples.

The rearrangement links TRBV14 to TRBJ2-5; unclear D gene. Trimming removed 3 bases at V and 2 bases at J, with 13 bases between. This CDR3 region has 15 residues. CDR1 and CDR2 (germline): SGHDN, FVKESK. This CDR3 is CASSHNFQLQETQYF. CDR3 in DNA: TGTGCCAGCAGCCATAATTTCCAGCTTCAAGAGACCCAGTACTTC.

This clonotype appeared a few times. The rearrangement uses TRBV7-9 and TRBJ2-7, with 8 bases that match TRBD2. With 2 bases clipped from V and 4 bases from J, the junction kept 4 bases outside the gene matches. In germline, CDR1 is SEHNR, CDR2 FQNEAQ (reference sequence). The CDR3 runs to 14 residues. The CDR3 region has the DNA TGTGCCAGCAGCTTATTGGTAGCGGGGTACGAGCAGTACTTC. Protein product: CASSLLVAGYEQYF.

This clonotype turned up a few times. This sequence joins TRBV6-2 or TRBV6-3 and TRBJ2-7, with 9 positions matching TRBD2. Trimming took 6 bases from V and 6 from J; bases not matched to a gene: 6. There are 13 residues in the CDR3. Germline CDR1 and CDR2: MNHEY and SVGEGT. The CDR3 loop is CASRLAGVGEQYF. DNA of the CDR3: TGTGCCAGCAGGTTAGCGGGAGTGGGCGAGCAGTACTTC.

The V call is TRBV7-9, the J call TRBJ2-1, with 8 bases that match TRBD2. Unmatched junction bases numbered 6, after V lost 5 bases and J lost 6 bases. The CDR3 spans 14 residues. The germline V gene encodes CDR1 SEHNR and CDR2 FQNEAQ (reference sequence). CDR3 in DNA: TGTGCCAGCAGCCGCACGGGGGGGTTCAATGAGCAGTTCTTC. It yields the protein CASSRTGGFNEQFF.

This clonotype was picked up a small number of times. The gene calls are TRBV7-6 and TRBJ1-3; perhaps TRBD1 as D (5 bases). In germline, CDR1 is SGHVS, CDR2 FNYEAQ. The CDR3 is made up of 13 amino acids. The ends were cut back, 6 bases at V and 5 bases at J, with 11 bases in the middle. This chain's CDR3 is CASRGRDRNTIYF. In DNA form, the CDR3 reads TGTGCCAGCAGAGGCAGGGACCGAAACACCATATATTTT.

The V and J genes are TRBV20-1 and TRBJ1-1; D unclear. Between the trimmed V and J ends, which lost 8 bases and 6 bases, there was a span of 13 bases. The CDR3 is 11 residues long. Germline values: CDR1 DFQATT, CDR2 SNEGSKA (reference sequence). CDR3 sequence: CSPQAFPEAFF. CDR3 DNA sequence: TGCAGTCCTCAGGCCTTCCCTGAAGCTTTCTTT.

The table lists this clonotype with a few counts. V and J are TRBV19 and TRBJ2-7; 7 nucleotides align to TRBD2. V trimming: 5 bases; J trimming: 1 base; junction bases outside the gene matches: 14. This CDR3 is 17 amino acids long. Per germline, CDR1 LNHDA and CDR2 SQIVND (reference sequence). Here the CDR3 DNA reads TGTGCCAGTAGTCCTAAAACCGGGGGAGGGCAATCCTACGAGCAGTACTTC. Translating it yields CASSPKTGGGQSYEQYF.

This clonotype was recorded a few times. The genes are TRBV7-8 and TRBJ2-5; 7 bases match TRBD1. Germline CDR1 reads SGHVS; CDR2 reads FQNEAQ. The trim removed 1 base at V and 6 bases at J, leaving 11 bases unmatched. The CDR3 extends over 16 amino acids. DNA for the CDR3: TGTGCCAGCAGCTTAGAGGCAGGGGGTGGGTTGAAGACCCAGTACTTC. Its protein is CASSLEAGGGLKTQYF.